Below, 9 T cell receptor beta chains from the same sample are listed, as sequenced in a study of blood T cell repertoires in COVID-19. Only in-frame clones appear in the TCRdb table, and some are missing; sequencing was by immunoSEQ multiplex PCR. The sample lists about 95,000 clones, around 87% occurring once. The source material was peripheral blood. The receptors derive from a human donor in a cohort sampled during active COVID-19.

The CDR3 reads CASSQGHLNTEAFF. The CDR3 bases are TGCGCCAGCAGCCAAGGGCATTTGAACACTGAAGCTTTCTTT. The chain combines TRBV4-3 with TRBJ1-1; D remains ambiguous. CDR3 length equals 14 residues. V was pared by 1 base and J by 0 bases, with 6 bases between. The germline gives CDR1 LGHNA, CDR2 YSLEER.

This clone appeared a single time. The rearrangement uses TRBV20-1 and TRBJ2-7; tentatively, D is TRBD1 (6 bases). Trimming removed 3 bases from V and 0 bases from J, with 9 bases in between. From germline, CDR1 is DFQATT and CDR2 SNEGSKA (reference sequence). The CDR3 contains 13 residues. This CDR3 is CSASQGISYEQYF. The CDR3 bases are TGCAGTGCTAGTCAGGGGATCTCCTACGAGCAGTACTTC.

The V gene is TRBV2, the J gene TRBJ2-2, with 7 bases identical to TRBD1. Germline CDR1 is SNHLY and CDR2 is FYNNEI. J gave up 6 bases and V 5 bases, and 9 bases lay outside the gene matches. This CDR3 is 15 amino acids long. The CDR3 region is CASSFETGSAGELFF. The DNA for the CDR3 is TGTGCCAGCAGTTTCGAGACAGGGTCAGCCGGGGAGCTGTTTTTT.

The chain joins TRBV11-2 to TRBJ1-1, with D maybe TRBD1 (5 bases). CDR1 is SGHAT, CDR2 FQNNGV, per germline. V lost 1 base and J 5 bases, leaving 11 bases between the germline ends. The CDR3 contains 14 residues. The CDR3 region is CASSLVTGGTEAFF. CDR3 sequence (DNA): TGTGCCAGCAGCTTAGTTACCGGGGGGACTGAAGCTTTCTTT. Full variable domain (outside the CDR3, taken from reference TRBV11-2 and TRBJ1-1): EAGVAQSPRYKIIEKRQSVAFWCNPISGHATLYWYQQILGQGPKLLIQFQNNGVVDDSQLPKDRFSAERLKGVDSTLKIQPAKLEDSAVYLCASSLVTGGTEAFFGQGTRLTVV.

Details on this clone: Other DNA sequences within the sample encode an identical CDR3. The V and J genes are TRBV9 and TRBJ1-5, with D possibly matching TRBD1 (5 bases). Germline V gene data show CDR1 as SGDLS and CDR2 as YYNGEE. CDR3 length: 14 amino acids. V shed 1 base and J shed 2 bases, with 7 bases lying between them. CDR3 loop: CASSVTGGNQPQHF. In DNA, the CDR3 is TGTGCCAGCAGCGTAACAGGCGGCAATCAGCCCCAGCATTTT.

The chain joins TRBV19 to TRBJ1-3; D remains unclear. Trimming stripped 7 bases from V and 2 bases from J, with 12 bases between. The CDR3 has 14 residues. Per germline, CDR1 LNHDA and CDR2 SQIVND (reference sequence). CDR3 coding DNA: TGTGCCAGTACCATGGCCGCCGCTGGAAACACCATATATTTT. Translation: CASTMAAAGNTIYF.

The J gene is TRBJ2-3, the V gene TRBV10-3; D might be TRBD2 (6 bases). The CDR3 has 14 residues. V lost 10 bases, J lost 0 bases, and 14 bases lay in between. Germline-derived CDR1 and CDR2 are ENHRY and SYGVKD. The CDR3, as DNA: TGTGCCACCCAAATGGGAGGAAGCACAGATACGCAGTATTTT. Encoded protein: CATQMGGSTDTQYF.

The J gene is TRBJ1-2, the V gene TRBV9, with a weak D call TRBD1 (6 bases). CDR3 length: 18 residues. Germline V gives CDR1 SGDLS, CDR2 YYNGEE. V shed 1 base and J shed 8 bases, with 27 bases lying between them. For the CDR3, the DNA is TGTGCCAGCAGCGTAAACCGATCGCCCCACAGGGAGAGTAGAGGCTACACCTTC. Amino acids: CASSVNRSPHRESRGYTF.

The chain couples TRBV19 to TRBJ2-3, with 7 bases that match TRBD2. The length of the CDR3 is 13 residues. CDR1 and CDR2 from the germline V gene are LNHDA and SQIVND (reference sequence). Trimming cost V 8 bases and J 4 bases; bases outside gene matches: 6. This chain's CDR3 is CASGRLAADTQYF. The CDR3 DNA reads TGTGCCAGTGGAAGGCTAGCGGCAGATACGCAGTATTTT.